This TCR beta chain was captured in a study of cytomegalovirus exposure and HLA in healthy donors. Study background: A data release that came early held approximately 85 million unique TCRs from HLA-typed donors.

Vbeta (60) and Jbeta (13) primers were used in the PCR. Measured with immunoSEQ multiplex PCR; TCRdb has only the in-frame clones, and not every one. This sample carries about 120,000 clones, approximately 80% of them seen once, and the ten largest clones take roughly 1.5%. As concerns this clone: Its antigen is not identified.

Trimming removed 1 base from V and 2 bases from J; junction bases left unmatched: 1. This CDR3 region has 16 residues. The germline V gene encodes CDR1 MNHNS and CDR2 SASEGT. Study-level findings and limits: According to a later analysis, donors in an Asian-associated ancestry cluster reportedly had fewer N-insertions than the roughly 720-donor mean. Diagnosis of cytomegalovirus status made by the classifier reportedly showed high specificity and sensitivity. In a later analysis, common viral pathogens appeared linked to several of the most significant clusters.

What was sequenced was PBMCs. The chain carries TRBV6-1 and TRBJ2-2; 10 bases map to TRBD2. The sequence came from a young woman in good health and CMV-seronegative. Written as DNA, the CDR3 is TGTGCCAGCAGTGAAGAACTAGCGGGAAACACCGGGGAGCTGTTTTTT. It encodes CASSEELAGNTGELFF.